The source of this T cell receptor beta chain is a study of blood T cell repertoires in COVID-19. This clone was detected only once. Sequenced by immunoSEQ multiplex PCR; TCRdb stores in-frame clones only, minus some. The profile shows a few hundred thousand clones, more than 70% of them singletons. The CDR3 contains 16 residues. J was trimmed by 2 bases and V by 2 bases; bases with no gene match: 5. Per the germline V gene, CDR1 is MNHEY and CDR2 is SVGAGI. This chain connects TRBV6-5 to TRBJ2-5, with TRBD1 matching over 10 bases. The sequence was obtained from a woman aged 40-49 years who had recovered from COVID-19. Sequencing was carried out using peripheral blood. The CDR3 region is CASSYPGQGPQETQYF. Here the CDR3 DNA reads TGTGCCAGCAGTTACCCGGGACAGGGGCCGCAAGAGACCCAGTACTTC.